This TCR beta chain stems from a study of long-term antiretroviral therapy in people with HIV. Every one of the donors gave at least one pre-ART PBMC sample and at least two post-ART PBMC samples. Run at survey level, the immunoSEQ assay was version v3.0. Data came from immunoSEQ multiplex PCR; TCRdb stores just in-frame clones and leaves some out. The data show about 16,000 clones, approximately 72% seen once. A note on this clone: Its antigen remains unknown.

Unmatched junction bases numbered 9, after V lost 3 bases and J lost 4 bases. Per the germline V gene, CDR1 is SEHNR and CDR2 is FQNEAQ (reference sequence). CDR3 length: 16 residues. Findings of the study overall: Collection of the blood, which took place between about 2003 and 2017, possibly occurred under older ART regimens. Clones that had undergone expansion before ART prevailed in the repertoire throughout all time points. Following ART, diversity rose but still fell short of transplant donor controls.

The chain joins TRBV7-9 to TRBJ2-1; 7 bases align to TRBD1. The sample was unsorted PBMCs, taken approximately 3.2 years after starting antiretroviral therapy. This clonotype originated in a woman in her thirties or forties with HIV. CDR3 sequence reads: CASSFIGDSSYNEQFF. The CDR3 DNA is TGTGCCAGCAGCTTTATTGGGGACAGTAGTTACAATGAGCAGTTCTTC.